Below are 4 T cell receptor beta chains sequenced from a single sample in a study of graft-versus-host responses after intestinal transplantation. These receptors lack a known antigen. Libraries were prepared by immunoSEQ multiplex PCR; TCRdb keeps only in-frame clonotypes and omits some of them. The sample includes tens of thousands of clones, 90% to 95% of them seen just once. The sequenced sample was unstimulated CD8+ T cells sorted from spleen or lymph node cells, obtained before transplant. Every receptor here comes from a human donor who was the organ donor for an intestinal transplant.

The rearrangement uses TRBV7-9 and TRBJ2-7, with TRBD1 as a possible D gene (6 bases). Per the germline V gene, CDR1 is SEHNR and CDR2 is FQNEAQ (reference sequence). This CDR3 is 14 amino acids long. V lost 7 bases and J 1 base, leaving 14 bases between the germline ends. The CDR3 sequence: CASTGAGASYEQYF. DNA for the CDR3: TGTGCCAGCACTGGGGCAGGGGCTTCCTACGAGCAGTACTTC.

J is TRBJ1-4 and V is TRBV13, with 8 bases that match TRBD1. The CDR3 is 17 residues long. Germline V gives CDR1 PRHDT, CDR2 FYEKMQ (reference sequence). J was trimmed by 0 bases and V by 5 bases; bases with no gene match: 8. CDR3 nucleotide sequence: TGTGCCAGCAGCCGATCAGACAGGGGTGCAACTAATGAAAAACTGTTTTTT. Translated: CASSRSDRGATNEKLFF. Based on the CDR3 plus reference TRBV13 and TRBJ1-4, the full variable domain is AAGVIQSPRHLIKEKRETATLKCYPIPRHDTVYWYQQGPGQDPQFLISFYEKMQSDKGSIPDRFSAQQFSDYHSELNMSSLELGDSALYFCASSRSDRGATNEKLFFGSGTQLSVL.

The rearrangement joins TRBV9 to TRBJ2-7; TRBD2 agrees at 10 bases. The trim removed 0 bases at V and 6 bases at J, leaving 6 bases unmatched. This CDR3 comprises 15 residues. Germline assignment: CDR1 SGDLS and CDR2 YYNGEE. Here the CDR3 DNA reads TGTGCCAGCAGCGTAGGGGCTAGCGGGAGCAGCGAGCAGTACTTC. Residues: CASSVGASGSSEQYF.

The sample holds one count of this clone. This chain joins TRBV28 and TRBJ2-7, with 9 bases identical to TRBD1. Germline V CDR1 and CDR2: MDHEN, SYDVKM. The CDR3 contains 14 residues. V gave up 7 bases and J gave up 1 base; unmatched junction bases: 5. The CDR3 sequence: CASTGTGTSYEQYF. As DNA, the CDR3 is TGTGCCAGCACCGGGACAGGGACGTCCTACGAGCAGTACTTC.